This passage covers 23 T cell receptor beta chains from one sample sequenced in a study of graft-versus-host responses after intestinal transplantation. These receptors have no known antigen. Here immunoSEQ multiplex PCR was the method, and the copy in TCRdb shows in-frame clones only, minus some. The sample shows some 70,000 clones, 80% to 90% of them seen only once. Source: unstimulated CD8+ T cells sorted from spleen or lymph node cells, taken before transplant. The receptors shown here come from a human donor who was the organ donor for an intestinal transplant.

The rearrangement links TRBV28 to TRBJ1-4; 10 bases align to TRBD1. Trimming at V came to 6 bases and at J to 1 base, leaving 8 bases not matched to a gene. The CDR3 runs to 17 residues. Germline CDR1 MDHEN, CDR2 SYDVKM. DNA for the CDR3: TGTGCCAGCAGCTTGCCGACAGGGGGCGGAACTAATGAAAAACTGTTTTTT. This codes for CASSLPTGGGTNEKLFF.

This rearrangement joins TRBV27 to TRBJ1-3; tentative D call: TRBD1 (6 bases). The germline V gene encodes CDR1 MNHEY and CDR2 SMNVEV (reference sequence). V lost 1 base, J lost 0 bases, and 7 bases lay in between. The CDR3 runs 15 residues. DNA for the CDR3: TGTGCCAGCAGTTTATTAGGGGGCTCTGGAAACACCATATATTTT. It translates to CASSLLGGSGNTIYF.

The chain carries TRBV2 and TRBJ1-1; perhaps TRBD1 as D (5 bases). CDR3 length: 14 amino acids. V dropped 3 bases and J dropped 4 bases, with 12 bases sitting between them. CDR1 is SNHLY, CDR2 FYNNEI, per germline. The chain's CDR3 is CASSDGGCCTEAFF. The CDR3 nucleotides read TGTGCCAGCAGTGATGGGGGGTGTTGCACTGAAGCTTTCTTT.

This clone was counted between two and nine times. The J gene is TRBJ2-5, the V gene TRBV6-6, with 9 bases identical to TRBD1. CDR1 and CDR2 (germline): MNHNY, SVGAGI (reference sequence). This CDR3 comprises 16 residues. The J segment lost 3 bases and the V segment lost 4 bases, leaving 9 bases of the junction unmatched. CDR3 amino acids: CASSSPAGQGEETQYF. DNA for the CDR3: TGTGCCAGCAGTTCCCCCGCGGGACAGGGCGAAGAGACCCAGTACTTC.

As DNA, the CDR3 is TGTGCCAGTAGTATTAACGGGGGGCGGTCCGGGGAGCTGTTTTTT. This codes for CASSINGGRSGELFF. This rearrangement joins TRBV19 to TRBJ2-2, with a possible D match to TRBD2 (7 bases). V dropped 3 bases and J dropped 6 bases, with 14 bases sitting between them. This CDR3 region has 15 residues. CDR1 and CDR2 (germline): LNHDA, SQIVND (reference sequence).

This rearrangement joins TRBV9 to TRBJ2-1; perhaps TRBD1 as D (6 bases). The V end was cut by 0 bases, the J end by 0 bases, with 7 bases between. The V gene's germline CDR1 is SGDLS and CDR2 YYNGEE. The CDR3 loop spans 15 amino acids. This chain's CDR3 is CASSVGGGSYNEQFF. DNA of the CDR3: TGTGCCAGCAGCGTAGGAGGGGGCTCCTACAATGAGCAGTTCTTC.

This clone was counted once. Mismatch with germline at one junction end may stem from a read error. This chain connects TRBV7-9 to TRBJ2-7; unclear D gene. The CDR3 consists of 13 residues. The germline V gene has CDR1 SEHNR and CDR2 FQNEAQ (reference sequence). CDR3 residues: CASSLTESYKQYF. CDR3 nucleotides: TGTGCCAGCAGCTTAACAGAGTCCTACAAGCAGTACTTC.

The chain has TRBV5-1 and TRBJ1-2; 8 bases agree with TRBD1. After removal of 0 bases from V and 6 bases from J, the junction contained 7 bases not matched to a gene. The CDR3 runs 15 residues. Looked up from germline, CDR1 is SGHRS and CDR2 is YFSETQ. The CDR3 nucleotides read TGCGCCAGCAGCTTGGTAGTACAGGGGGAGGATGGCTACACCTTC. Its translation is CASSLVVQGEDGYTF.

This CDR3 is CASSLWWGTDTQYF. CDR3 sequence (DNA): TGTGCCAGCAGCTTATGGTGGGGCACAGATACGCAGTATTTT. The chain has TRBV7-3 and TRBJ2-3; no firm D call. The germline CDR1 and CDR2 sequences are SGHTA and FQGTGA. The CDR3 loop spans 14 amino acids. Trimming took 2 bases from V and 1 from J, leaving 7 bases between them. Combining the CDR3 with reference TRBV7-3 and TRBJ2-3 gives the whole variable domain GAGVSQTPSNKVTEKGKYVELRCDPISGHTALYWYRQSLGQGPEFLIYFQGTGAADDSGLPNDRFFAVRPEGSVSTLKIQRTERGDSAVYLCASSLWWGTDTQYFGPGTRLTVL.

The DNA of the CDR3 is TGTGCCAGCAGCTTTAGGGGGGAAAATGAGCAGTTCTTC. The encoded protein is CASSFRGENEQFF. The chain combines TRBV5-8 with TRBJ2-1; the D call may be TRBD1 or TRBD2 (6 bases each). The CDR3 loop spans 13 amino acids. V was cut by 2 bases and J by 7 bases, with 10 bases left in between. From germline, CDR1 is SGHTS and CDR2 YDEGEE. Using reference TRBV5-8 and TRBJ2-1 for the parts outside the CDR3, the full variable domain is EAGVTQSPTHLIKTRGQQATLRCSPISGHTSVYWYQQALGLGLQFLLWYDEGEERNRGNFPPRFSGRQFPNYSSELNVNALELEDSALYLCASSFRGENEQFFGPGTRLTVL.

This clone was picked up one time. This chain links TRBV4-1 with TRBJ1-1; D is ambiguous. V was shortened by 1 base and J by 6 bases, with 6 bases between the two germline ends. The CDR3 spans 12 residues. CDR1 is MGHRA, CDR2 YSYEKL, per germline. The CDR3 DNA sequence: TGCGCCAGCAGCCAAGGTAGGGCTGAAGCTTTCTTT. This codes for CASSQGRAEAFF.

The chain carries TRBV28 and TRBJ2-6; D perhaps matches TRBD2 (6 bases). The CDR3 loop spans 19 amino acids. Trimming pared 3 bases from V and 0 bases from J, leaving 18 bases between. Germline values: CDR1 MDHEN, CDR2 SYDVKM. The chain's CDR3 is CASSFWAGTLSSGANVLTF. In nucleotides, the CDR3 is TGTGCCAGCAGTTTCTGGGCAGGGACTCTGAGCTCTGGGGCCAACGTCCTGACTTTC.

The V gene is TRBV7-9, the J gene TRBJ2-7; 12 nucleotides line up with TRBD1. This CDR3 region has 19 residues. With 5 bases clipped from V and 0 bases from J, the junction kept 14 bases outside the gene matches. CDR1 SEHNR and CDR2 FQNEAQ come from the germline V gene (reference sequence). The CDR3, as DNA: TGTGCCAGCAGCGCTCCCACCGGGACAGGGGGCTCGAGCTCCTACGAGCAGTACTTC. This translates into CASSAPTGTGGSSSYEQYF.

The V and J genes are TRBV30 and TRBJ1-4; no clear D gene. Germline CDR1 reads GTSNPN; CDR2 reads SVGIG (reference sequence). Trimming removed 5 bases from V and 6 bases from J, with 19 bases in between. The length of the CDR3 is 15 residues. The CDR3 loop is CAWDLSGSSYEKLFF. The CDR3 DNA follows: TGTGCCTGGGACTTGTCCGGATCTTCTTATGAAAAACTGTTTTTT.

The rearrangement joins TRBV19 to TRBJ1-1; TRBD1 is a possible D gene (5 bases). The length of the CDR3 is 13 residues. Germline assignment: CDR1 LNHDA and CDR2 SQIVND (reference sequence). Trimming cost V 3 bases and J 4 bases, with 9 bases left between them. The CDR3, as DNA: TGTGCCAGTAGTATTGGGGGGAGCACTGAAGCTTTCTTT. The encoded protein is CASSIGGSTEAFF.

The V gene is TRBV5-6, the J gene TRBJ2-3; tentatively, D is TRBD1 or TRBD2 (5 bases each). Per the germline V gene, CDR1 is SGHDT and CDR2 is YYEEEE. The CDR3 spans 14 residues. The V end was cut by 5 bases, the J end by 0 bases, with 10 bases between. CDR3 amino acids: CASRGVMSTDTQYF. CDR3 coding DNA: TGTGCCAGCAGGGGGGTGATGAGCACAGATACGCAGTATTTT.

The DNA of the CDR3 is TGTGCCAGCAGCCCTAGCCTAGGGTTCCGGATCTACGAGCAGTACTTC. Residues: CASSPSLGFRIYEQYF. The chain uses TRBV14 and TRBJ2-7, with D possibly being TRBD2 (5 bases). V was cut by 4 bases and J by 3 bases, with 19 bases left in between. The CDR3 has 16 amino acids. Germline assignment: CDR1 SGHDN and CDR2 FVKESK.

The rearrangement links TRBV15 to TRBJ2-4; D is unclear. Germline CDR1 LNHNV, CDR2 YYDKDF (reference sequence). This CDR3 region has 16 residues. With 0 bases removed from V and 2 bases from J, the gap between germline ends came to 11 bases. The CDR3 DNA follows: TGTGCCACCAGCAGAGAACCGGGCACTCCCAAAAACATTCAGTACTTC. This gives the protein CATSREPGTPKNIQYF. Full variable domain (missing parts from reference TRBV15 and TRBJ2-4): DAMVIQNPRYQVTQFGKPVTLSCSQTLNHNVMYWYQQKSSQAPKLLFHYYDKDFNNEADTPDNFQSRRPNTSFCFLDIRSPGLGDTAMYLCATSREPGTPKNIQYFGAGTRLSVL.

The rearrangement joins TRBV5-5 to TRBJ1-3, with no clear D. The germline V and J ends were trimmed by 6 bases and 0 bases, with 4 bases remaining between them. The CDR3 runs 12 residues. Germline CDR1 is SGHKS and CDR2 is YYEKEE (reference sequence). For the CDR3, the DNA is TGTGCCAGCAAAAACTCTGGAAACACCATATATTTT. Translation gives CASKNSGNTIYF.

The chain couples TRBV7-9 to TRBJ2-5, with 8 bases aligning to TRBD2. The V and J ends lost 6 bases and 6 bases, in that order; junction bases with no gene match: 15. The CDR3 length is 16 residues. Germline loops: CDR1 SEHNR, CDR2 FQNEAQ (reference sequence). CDR3 nucleotides: TGTGCCAGCAGGTCGGGGGGGCCCATGGTACTACAGACCCAGTACTTC. Translation: CASRSGGPMVLQTQYF.

CDR3 DNA: TGTGCCAGCAGCTTACGCGGGGGGGTAAATGAGCAGTTCTTC. Its translation: CASSLRGGVNEQFF. V gene TRBV7-3 combines with J gene TRBJ2-1; 9 positions agree with TRBD2. V lost 2 bases to trimming and J lost 7 bases; unmatched junction nucleotides: 3. Germline CDR1 SGHTA, CDR2 FQGTGA. The CDR3 totals 14 residues. The whole variable domain, remainder taken from reference TRBV7-3 and TRBJ2-1, is GAGVSQTPSNKVTEKGKYVELRCDPISGHTALYWYRQSLGQGPEFLIYFQGTGAADDSGLPNDRFFAVRPEGSVSTLKIQRTERGDSAVYLCASSLRGGVNEQFFGPGTRLTVL.

The chain employs TRBV6-1 and TRBJ1-2, with D uncertain. Trimming stripped 8 bases from V and 1 base from J, with 11 bases between. This CDR3 is 13 amino acids long. Looked up from germline, CDR1 is MNHNS and CDR2 is SASEGT. This CDR3 is CASGIQSNYGYTF. Written as DNA, the CDR3 is TGTGCCAGCGGGATACAGAGTAACTATGGCTACACCTTC.

The chain recombines TRBV7-8 with TRBJ1-2; D not certain. Germline V gene sequence: CDR1 SGHVS, CDR2 FQNEAQ. Between the trimmed V and J ends, which lost 3 bases and 6 bases, there was a span of 14 bases. This CDR3 has 14 residues. The CDR3 is CASSLIVERDGYTF. The CDR3, as DNA: TGTGCCAGCAGCTTGATAGTGGAGAGGGATGGCTACACCTTC. The whole variable domain, remainder taken from reference TRBV7-8 and TRBJ1-2, is GAGVSQSPRYKVAKRGQDVALRCDPISGHVSLFWYQQALGQGPEFLTYFQNEAQLDKSGLPSDRFFAERPEGSVSTLKIQRTQQEDSAVYLCASSLIVERDGYTFGSGTRLTVV.